There are a few counts of the clone carrying this T cell receptor (beta chain). Germline CDR1 SGHRS, CDR2 YFSETQ. The CDR3 extends over 15 amino acids. Trimming removed 0 bases from V and 6 bases from J, with 15 bases in between. The sample originates from a study of T cells in Graves' hyperthyroidism and ophthalmopathy. Researchers took RNA transcripts and amplified the TCR beta CDR3 regions from them. A set of HTBI primers served as the primers for a first-round RT-PCR of the TCR CDR3. TCRdb re-analysed the multiplex PCR reads in MiXCR, keeping a single row per CDR3 protein. This table has about 400,000 distinct CDR3 sequences, around 15% appearing once.

The sample taken for sequencing was blood. The TCR was taken from a woman aged 60-70 years with Graves' ophthalmopathy. The rearrangement links TRBV5-1 to TRBJ2-5; possibly TRBD1 for D (5 bases). The CDR3 loop is CASSLVVSGMKTQYF. The DNA of the CDR3 is TGCGCCAGCAGCTTGGTGGTTTCAGGGATGAAGACCCAGTACTTC.